This TCR beta chain comes out of a study of blood T cells in healthy people across ages. Findings and limits, study-wide: When set beside aged donors, long-lived donors presented more naive CD4+ cells and higher diversity.

CDR3 length: 17 amino acids. Trimming cost V 0 bases and J 1 base; bases outside gene matches: 4. Using a J-beta primer mix together with a sample-barcoded 5' primer, a second PCR was run for about 7 to 12 cycles. TCRdb recomputed calls from the 5' RACE reads with MiXCR, one row per CDR3 protein. Of roughly 1,500,000 distinct CDR3 sequences in the sample, about 35% were seen once. At least 5.5 micrograms of total RNA were extracted per sample. This clonotype was observed a few times. Its antigen is not identified. The sequencing sample was made of blood. This chain joins TRBV12-3 or TRBV12-4 and TRBJ2-3, with 10 bases lining up with TRBD1. The sequence was collected from a woman between 25 and 40 years old in good health. CDR3 in amino acids: CASSLAGTGVRTDTQYF. CDR3 DNA sequence: TGTGCCAGCAGTTTAGCCGGGACAGGGGTTCGCACAGATACGCAGTATTTT.